This T cell receptor (beta chain) was profiled in a study of CD8 T cells in ankylosing spondylitis. General observations from the study: Characteristic, it appeared, of ankylosing spondylitis blood was a TCR beta motif of eight highly homologous variants. Some motif variants were previously reported in reactive arthritis synovial fluid and blood. Those disease-linked clones were CD8+; they were also relatively rare in peripheral blood. Disease-associated clones were reportedly significantly overrepresented in matched ankylosing spondylitis synovial fluid.

Generation of TCR beta libraries employed quantitative 5'-RACE incorporating molecular barcodes. TCRdb reanalysed the 5' RACE reads using MiXCR and keeps one entry per CDR3 protein. The sample includes over 200,000 distinct CDR3 sequences, around 17% of them seen just once. Trimming took 1 base from V and 4 from J; bases not matched to a gene: 16. The CDR3 runs 19 residues. Germline V CDR1 and CDR2: LNHNV, YYDKDF (reference sequence). Details on this clonotype: What it recognizes is unknown.

The sequenced sample consisted of blood, either unsorted or a sorted T cell fraction (not recorded which). The TCR originated in a male donor with ankylosing spondylitis. The gene calls are TRBV15 and TRBJ2-5; 9 nucleotides align to TRBD1. The CDR3 reads CATSRGAGTGQSSRETQYF. CDR3 bases: TGTGCCACCAGCAGAGGGGCCGGGACAGGGCAATCCTCTAGAGAGACCCAGTACTTC.